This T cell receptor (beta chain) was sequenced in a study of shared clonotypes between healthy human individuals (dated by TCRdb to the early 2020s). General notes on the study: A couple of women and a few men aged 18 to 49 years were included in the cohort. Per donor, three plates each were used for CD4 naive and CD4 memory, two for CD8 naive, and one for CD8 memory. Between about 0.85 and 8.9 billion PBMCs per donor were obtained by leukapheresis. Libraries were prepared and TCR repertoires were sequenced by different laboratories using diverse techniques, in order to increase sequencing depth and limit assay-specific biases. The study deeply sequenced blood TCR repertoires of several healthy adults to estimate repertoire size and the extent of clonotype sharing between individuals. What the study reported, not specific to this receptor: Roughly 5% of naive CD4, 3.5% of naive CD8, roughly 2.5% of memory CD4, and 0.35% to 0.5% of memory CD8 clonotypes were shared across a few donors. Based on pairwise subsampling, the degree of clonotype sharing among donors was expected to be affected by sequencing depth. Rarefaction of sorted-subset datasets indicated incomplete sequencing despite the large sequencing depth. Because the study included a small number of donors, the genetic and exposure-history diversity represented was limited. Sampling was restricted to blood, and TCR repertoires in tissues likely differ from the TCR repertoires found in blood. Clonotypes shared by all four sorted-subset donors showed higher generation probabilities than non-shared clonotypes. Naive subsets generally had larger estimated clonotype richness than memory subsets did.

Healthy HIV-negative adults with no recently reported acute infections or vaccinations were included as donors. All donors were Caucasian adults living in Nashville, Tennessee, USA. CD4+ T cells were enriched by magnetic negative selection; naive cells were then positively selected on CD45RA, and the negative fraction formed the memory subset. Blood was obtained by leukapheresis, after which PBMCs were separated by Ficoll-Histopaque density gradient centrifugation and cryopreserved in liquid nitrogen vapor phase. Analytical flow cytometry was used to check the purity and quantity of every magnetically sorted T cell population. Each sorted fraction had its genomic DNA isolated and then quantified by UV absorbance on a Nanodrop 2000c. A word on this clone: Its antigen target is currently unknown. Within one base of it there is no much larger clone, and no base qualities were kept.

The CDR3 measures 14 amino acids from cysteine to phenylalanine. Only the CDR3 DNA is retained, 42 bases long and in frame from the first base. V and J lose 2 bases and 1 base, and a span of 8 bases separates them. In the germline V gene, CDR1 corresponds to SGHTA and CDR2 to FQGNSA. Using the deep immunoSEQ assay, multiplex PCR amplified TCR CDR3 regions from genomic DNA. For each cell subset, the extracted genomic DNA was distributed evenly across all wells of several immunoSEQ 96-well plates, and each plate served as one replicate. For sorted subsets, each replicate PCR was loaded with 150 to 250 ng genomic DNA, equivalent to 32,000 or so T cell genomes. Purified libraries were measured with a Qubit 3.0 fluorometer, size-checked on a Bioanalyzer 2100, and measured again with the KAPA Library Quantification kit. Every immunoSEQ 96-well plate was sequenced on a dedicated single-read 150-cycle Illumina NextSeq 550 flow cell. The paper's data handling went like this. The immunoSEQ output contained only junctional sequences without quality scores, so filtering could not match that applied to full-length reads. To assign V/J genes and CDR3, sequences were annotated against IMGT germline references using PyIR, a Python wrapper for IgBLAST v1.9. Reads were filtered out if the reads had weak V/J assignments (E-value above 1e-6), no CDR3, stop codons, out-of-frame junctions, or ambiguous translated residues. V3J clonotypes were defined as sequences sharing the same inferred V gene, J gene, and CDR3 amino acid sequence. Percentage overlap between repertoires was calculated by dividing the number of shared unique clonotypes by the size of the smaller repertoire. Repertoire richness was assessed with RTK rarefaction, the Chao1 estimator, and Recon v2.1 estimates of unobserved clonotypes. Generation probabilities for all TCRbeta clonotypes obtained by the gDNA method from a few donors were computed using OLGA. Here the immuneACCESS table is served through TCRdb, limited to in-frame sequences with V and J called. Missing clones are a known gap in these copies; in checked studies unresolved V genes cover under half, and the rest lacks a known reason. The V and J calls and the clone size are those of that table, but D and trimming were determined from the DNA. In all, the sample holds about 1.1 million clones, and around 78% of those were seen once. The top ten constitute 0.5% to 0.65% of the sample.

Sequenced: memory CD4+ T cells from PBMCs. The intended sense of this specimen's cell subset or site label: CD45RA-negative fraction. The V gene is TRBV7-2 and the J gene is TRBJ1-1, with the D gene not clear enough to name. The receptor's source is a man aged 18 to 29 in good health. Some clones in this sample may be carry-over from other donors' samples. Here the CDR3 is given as CASSLRAKNTEAFF. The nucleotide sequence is TGTGCCAGCAGCTTAAGGGCCAAGAACACTGAAGCTTTCTTT.